Given below is one TCR beta chain in context. This sample stems from a study of Tregs in tolerant kidney transplant recipients. Produced via immunoSEQ multiplex PCR; TCRdb's table is partial and in-frame only. The sample lists 85,000 to 90,000 clones; approximately 92% were seen once. Germline V gene lookup returns CDR1 LGHNT and CDR2 FRNRAP. The length of the CDR3 is 18 residues. V trimming: 6 bases; J trimming: 7 bases; junction bases outside the gene matches: 17. J is TRBJ2-1 and V is TRBV12-5; TRBD1 matches 11 bases. The sequencing sample was made of CD8+ T cells from blood. The source of this sequence is a human donor in good health. CDR3 sequence: CASGRIADGQGARNEQFF. The CDR3 DNA reads TGTGCTAGTGGAAGAATTGCCGACGGACAGGGGGCGAGGAATGAGCAGTTCTTC.